Below are 30 T cell receptor beta chains sequenced from a single sample in a study of T cells after yellow fever vaccination. TCRdb redid the calling of the 5' RACE reads with MiXCR, one entry per CDR3 protein. The sample consists of a few hundred thousand distinct CDR3 sequences, approximately 10% of them appearing once. The sample was CD4+ T cells sorted from PBMCs, taken 5 days after the yellow fever booster vaccination. These receptor sequences come from a man between 18 and 35 years old who received the YFV17D yellow fever vaccine.

There are many counts of this clonotype. This chain joins TRBV4-3 and TRBJ2-3, with 10 bases aligning to TRBD2. V lost 0 bases to trimming and J lost 5 bases; unmatched junction nucleotides: 11. Germline V CDR1 and CDR2: LGHNA, YSLEER. The CDR3 has 18 amino acids. In nucleotides, the CDR3 is TGCGCCAGCAGCCAAGATTGGAGCGGGGGGGCTGTCAAAGATACGCAGTATTTT. This sequence encodes CASSQDWSGGAVKDTQYF.

V is TRBV12-3 or TRBV12-4 and J is TRBJ1-1; tentative D call: TRBD1 (6 bases). This CDR3 is built from 15 residues. The germline V and J ends were trimmed by 6 bases and 1 base, with 15 bases remaining between them. The CDR3 loop is CASRKAGAQNTEAFF. The CDR3 region has the DNA TGTGCCAGCAGGAAGGCAGGGGCACAGAACACTGAAGCTTTCTTT.

This clonotype appeared many times. This chain connects TRBV21-1 to TRBJ2-7; TRBD1 is the table's D call, not checked against the DNA. TRBV21-1 is shown as a pseudogene. The CDR3 runs 12 residues. CDR3 residues: CATGQASDEQYV. The CDR3 DNA follows: TGTGCCACGGGACAGGCGTCGGACGAGCAGTACGTC.

The chain combines TRBV28 with TRBJ2-3; 12 nucleotides match TRBD2. The CDR3 contains 20 residues. Looked up from germline, CDR1 is MDHEN and CDR2 is SYDVKM. V gave up 0 bases and J gave up 2 bases; unmatched junction bases: 12. CDR3 sequence reads: CASSLWILGASGGVTDTQYF. The CDR3 DNA reads as TGTGCCAGCAGTTTATGGATCCTCGGGGCTAGCGGGGGGGTCACAGATACGCAGTATTTT.

This clonotype has a handful of counts. The chain carries TRBV10-1 and TRBJ2-1, with D uncertain. There are 13 residues in the CDR3. V shed 0 bases and J shed 10 bases, with 10 bases lying between them. Germline CDR1 reads WNHNN; CDR2 reads SYGVQD (reference sequence). The CDR3 protein is CASSESVDGEQFF. DNA for the CDR3: TGCGCCAGCAGTGAGTCTGTGGACGGGGAGCAGTTCTTC.

The table lists this clonotype with many counts. V and J are TRBV7-9 and TRBJ1-1, with a possible D match to TRBD1 (6 bases). This CDR3 spans 14 amino acids. Germline CDR1 is SEHNR and CDR2 is FQNEAQ (reference sequence). The V end lost 1 base, the J end lost 3 bases, and 9 bases lay between the germline ends. CDR3 protein: CASSLGQVYTEAFF. The CDR3 region has the DNA TGTGCCAGCAGCTTAGGACAGGTTTACACTGAAGCTTTCTTT.

The chain is built from TRBV10-3 and TRBJ2-6; D call uncertain. Per germline, CDR1 ENHRY and CDR2 SYGVKD. This CDR3 contains 12 residues. The germline V and J ends were trimmed by 3 bases and 9 bases, with 6 bases remaining between them. DNA of the CDR3: TGTGCCATCAGTGAAGAACTCAACGTCCTGACTTTC. As protein: CAISEELNVLTF.

This clonotype was observed a few times. The gene calls are TRBV6-5 and TRBJ1-1; 8 bases are a match to TRBD1. The ends lost 7 bases at V and 10 bases at J; junction bases unmatched: 11. Germline V gives CDR1 MNHEY, CDR2 SVGAGI. The CDR3 totals 13 residues. Here the CDR3 DNA reads TGTGCCAGCACCCTAGACAGGGGAGGGGCAGCTTTCTTT. Translating it yields CASTLDRGGAAFF.

This clonotype appeared a few times. The chain has TRBV7-8 and TRBJ1-2, with D possibly matching TRBD1 (5 bases). V shed 4 bases and J shed 7 bases, with 16 bases lying between them. The V gene's germline CDR1 is SGHVS and CDR2 FQNEAQ. The CDR3 has 14 residues. The CDR3 region has the DNA TGTGCCAGCAGCTCCCGGGAGGGGATGGGTGGCTACACCTTC. Amino acid sequence: CASSSREGMGGYTF.

The chain links TRBV20-1 to TRBJ2-1; 13 positions match TRBD2. Germline lookup yields CDR1 DFQATT and CDR2 SNEGSKA (reference sequence). V was clipped by 6 bases and J by 8 bases; unmatched bases: 4. This CDR3 has 13 residues. The CDR3 DNA follows: TGCAGTGCCCAGGGACTAGCGGGGTATGAGCAGTTCTTC. Translated: CSAQGLAGYEQFF.

This clonotype was recorded a few times. This chain joins TRBV12-3 or TRBV12-4 and TRBJ2-1, with 9 nucleotides matching TRBD1. The trim removed 3 bases at V and 7 bases at J, leaving 10 bases unmatched. This CDR3 is built from 16 residues. The DNA for the CDR3 is TGTGCCAGCAGTTTGGGGTCGGGACAGGGAGGGAATGAGCAGTTCTTC. This sequence encodes CASSLGSGQGGNEQFF.

The V call is TRBV12-3 or TRBV12-4, the J call TRBJ1-1; 8 bases fit TRBD1. CDR3 length equals 14 residues. With 6 bases clipped from V and 5 bases from J, the junction kept 8 bases outside the gene matches. The CDR3 DNA sequence: TGTGCCAGCAGGTATCTACAGGGGGGGACTGAAGCTTTCTTT. It codes for CASRYLQGGTEAFF.

The chain combines TRBV20-1 with TRBJ2-4; unclear D gene. Germline-derived CDR1 and CDR2 are DFQATT and SNEGSKA (reference sequence). This CDR3 is built from 13 residues. Between the trimmed V and J ends, which lost 6 bases and 4 bases, there was a span of 13 bases. CDR3 sequence (DNA): TGCAGTGCAAAAGGTTTGGGTAAAAACATTCAGTACTTC. This encodes CSAKGLGKNIQYF.

This clonotype was recorded at least ten times. The chain recombines TRBV10-3 with TRBJ1-4, with 8 nucleotides matching TRBD1. The CDR3 is 13 residues long. J lost 8 bases, V lost 6 bases, and 5 bases had no gene match. Looked up from germline, CDR1 is ENHRY and CDR2 is SYGVKD. The chain's CDR3 is CAISGQGEEKLFF. The CDR3 DNA is TGTGCCATCAGCGGACAGGGAGAGGAAAAACTGTTTTTT.

This clonotype was detected a few times. The chain is built from TRBV4-1 and TRBJ1-6; D not resolved. CDR1 is MGHRA and CDR2 is YSYEKL in the germline V gene. CDR3 size: 16 residues. V was cut by 0 bases and J by 7 bases, with 13 bases left in between. CDR3 nucleotides: TGCGCCAGCAGCCAAGATCCGAGACGGCAGAATTCACCCCTCCACTTT. This gives the protein CASSQDPRRQNSPLHF.

This clonotype was recorded a few times. The gene calls are TRBV7-9 and TRBJ2-7; weak D call: TRBD1 (6 bases). The CDR3 extends over 16 amino acids. Between the trimmed V and J ends, which lost 4 bases and 2 bases, there was a span of 18 bases. Per the germline V gene, CDR1 is SEHNR and CDR2 is FQNEAQ (reference sequence). CDR3 DNA: TGTGCCAGCAGCTGGTGGGGGCGCCAAACCGCCTACGAGCAGTACTTC. This encodes CASSWWGRQTAYEQYF.

This clonotype showed up just a few times. The V gene is TRBV5-6, the J gene TRBJ2-2, with no clear D. Germline V CDR1 and CDR2: SGHDT, YYEEEE. The CDR3 is made up of 13 amino acids. With 0 bases removed from V and 3 bases from J, the gap between germline ends came to 3 bases. The CDR3 reads CASSLAYTGELFF. Written as DNA, the CDR3 is TGTGCCAGCAGCTTGGCCTACACCGGGGAGCTGTTTTTT.

There are a few counts of this clonotype. J is TRBJ2-1 and V is TRBV25-1; TRBD2 might be the D (6 bases). The CDR3 length is 15 residues. V was trimmed by 6 bases and J by 7 bases, leaving 19 bases between them. The germline CDR1 and CDR2 sequences are MGHDK and SYGVNS. CDR3 region: CASSRRGTGWNEQFF. In DNA form, the CDR3 reads TGTGCCAGCAGCCGGCGCGGGACGGGTTGGAATGAGCAGTTCTTC.

In this sample, this clonotype turned up a few times. The rearrangement links TRBV5-5 to TRBJ2-5, with 7 nucleotides matching TRBD1. V trimming: 4 bases; J trimming: 6 bases; junction bases outside the gene matches: 9. This CDR3 is 14 amino acids long. From germline, CDR1 is SGHKS and CDR2 YYEKEE (reference sequence). CDR3 sequence reads: CASSPSTGLQTQYF. The CDR3 nucleotides are TGTGCCAGCAGCCCCTCGACAGGGCTGCAGACCCAGTACTTC.

The chain employs TRBV10-3 and TRBJ2-7; the D gene is possibly TRBD1 (6 bases). The CDR3 consists of 13 residues. Per the germline V gene, CDR1 is ENHRY and CDR2 is SYGVKD. The V end was cut by 7 bases, the J end by 7 bases, with 17 bases between. In DNA form, the CDR3 reads TGTGCCATCACCCCGGACAGATATTTGGAGCAGTACTTC. Translation gives CAITPDRYLEQYF.

The chain employs TRBV6-5 and TRBJ2-5; a possible D gene is TRBD1 (5 bases). This CDR3 is built from 15 residues. From germline, CDR1 is MNHEY and CDR2 SVGAGI. The V end lost 0 bases, the J end lost 2 bases, and 10 bases lay between the germline ends. The DNA of the CDR3 is TGTGCCAGCAGTTACTCCTTAGACAGTCAAGAGACCCAGTACTTC. It codes for CASSYSLDSQETQYF.

The chain couples TRBV18 to TRBJ2-7; D tentatively fits TRBD1 or TRBD2 (5 bases each). Germline V lookup: CDR1 KGHSH, CDR2 LQKENI. V shed 0 bases and J shed 5 bases, with 14 bases lying between them. This CDR3 has 15 residues. The CDR3 sequence is CASSPPSHGDDEQYF. CDR3 bases: TGTGCCAGCTCACCACCGAGCCACGGGGACGACGAGCAGTACTTC.

This clonotype was seen at least ten times. The genes are TRBV24-1 and TRBJ2-3; 7 nucleotides match TRBD1. Germline CDR1 reads KGHDR; CDR2 reads SFDVKD. The CDR3 length is 16 residues. Germline trimming cut 3 bases from V and 4 bases from J; bases unmatched to any gene: 9. The CDR3 reads CATSDPGGLGADTQYF. The CDR3, as DNA: TGTGCCACCAGTGATCCAGGGGGTCTTGGGGCAGATACGCAGTATTTT.

This clonotype has just a few counts. The chain joins TRBV5-1 to TRBJ1-1; no clear D gene. With 0 bases removed from V and 3 bases from J, the gap between germline ends came to 9 bases. The germline V gene has CDR1 SGHRS and CDR2 YFSETQ. There are 14 residues in the CDR3. CDR3 sequence reads: CASSLGSRYTEAFF. Here the CDR3 DNA reads TGCGCCAGCAGCTTGGGGTCACGGTACACTGAAGCTTTCTTT. The full variable domain, its missing parts supplied by reference TRBV5-1 and TRBJ1-1, is KAGVTQTPRYLIKTRGQQVTLSCSPISGHRSVSWYQQTPGQGLQFLFEYFSETQRNKGNFPGRFSGRQFSNSRSEMNVSTLELGDSALYLCASSLGSRYTEAFFGQGTRLTVV.

This chain's CDR3 is CASSLGQGNSGREKLFF. The CDR3 DNA reads TGCGCCAGCAGCTTGGGACAGGGGAACTCTGGGCGTGAAAAACTGTTTTTT. The chain joins TRBV5-1 to TRBJ1-4, with 8 bases lining up with TRBD1. The CDR3 has 17 amino acids. Trimming removed 0 bases from V and 7 bases from J; junction bases left unmatched: 11. Germline V gives CDR1 SGHRS, CDR2 YFSETQ.

The chain combines TRBV18 with TRBJ1-4, with unresolved D. Germline values: CDR1 KGHSH, CDR2 LQKENI. The CDR3 is made up of 14 amino acids. V was clipped by 2 bases and J by 6 bases, with 10 bases between them. CDR3 in amino acids: CASSPGYTDEKLFF. The CDR3 nucleotides read TGTGCCAGCTCACCAGGGTATACGGATGAAAAACTGTTTTTT. The full variable domain, rest sourced from reference TRBV18 and TRBJ1-4, is NAGVMQNPRHLVRRRGQEARLRCSPMKGHSHVYWYRQLPEEGLKFMVYLQKENIIDESGMPKERFSAEFPKEGPSILRIQQVVRGDSAAYFCASSPGYTDEKLFFGSGTQLSVL.

This clonotype was counted many times. The chain has TRBV6-5 and TRBJ1-2, with a weak D call TRBD1 (6 bases). V lost 6 bases and J 4 bases, leaving 12 bases between the germline ends. Germline CDR1 MNHEY, CDR2 SVGAGI. The CDR3 is 13 residues long. The DNA for the CDR3 is TGTGCCAGCAGAGCCGGACAGTTCTATGGCTACACCTTC. Its protein product is CASRAGQFYGYTF.

This clonotype was observed a handful of times. The chain has TRBV20-1 and TRBJ1-5, with D maybe TRBD1 (5 bases). V was trimmed by 3 bases and J by 5 bases, leaving 11 bases between them. CDR3 length: 13 residues. Germline assignment: CDR1 DFQATT and CDR2 SNEGSKA (reference sequence). The CDR3 protein is CSASGASDQPQHF. The CDR3, as DNA: TGCAGTGCTAGCGGGGCCAGCGATCAGCCCCAGCATTTT.

This clonotype was seen a few times. V is TRBV6-5 and J is TRBJ2-2; 14 bases are a match to TRBD2. V was clipped by 2 bases and J by 6 bases; unmatched bases: 11. Germline values: CDR1 MNHEY, CDR2 SVGAGI. The CDR3 runs 19 residues. CDR3 amino acids: CASSYGPRLAGGPAGELFF. DNA for the CDR3: TGTGCCAGCAGTTACGGGCCCAGACTAGCGGGGGGGCCAGCCGGGGAGCTGTTTTTT.

Ten or more counts support this clonotype. The V and J genes are TRBV18 and TRBJ1-1, with 10 nucleotides matching TRBD1. CDR1 and CDR2 from the germline V gene are KGHSH and LQKENI. Trimming took 2 bases from V and 7 from J; bases not matched to a gene: 4. This CDR3 spans 14 amino acids. The CDR3 nucleotides read TGTGCCAGCTCACCAGGGACAGGGGCCCTTGAAGCTTTCTTT. Its translation is CASSPGTGALEAFF.